The 27 T cell receptor beta chains listed next were all sequenced from one sample in a study of blood T cell repertoires in COVID-19. The table came from immunoSEQ multiplex PCR; TCRdb's copy has only in-frame clones and leaves some out. The sample contains about 230,000 clones, more than 80% of which appear only once. Sequenced material: peripheral blood. The receptors originated from a man aged 30 to 45 with COVID-19, enrolled during active disease.

This chain uses TRBV30 with TRBJ1-3; D gene unclear. This CDR3 is built from 11 residues. Trimming pared 6 bases from V and 8 bases from J, leaving 11 bases between. The germline gives CDR1 GTSNPN, CDR2 SVGIG (reference sequence). CDR3 DNA sequence: TGTGCCTGTAGCACAGCGGACACCATATATTTT. Translating gives CACSTADTIYF.

The chain links TRBV5-1 to TRBJ2-3; TRBD1 matches at 8 bases. The V gene end was trimmed by 4 bases and the J gene end by 2 bases; junction bases not matched to a gene: 6. The germline CDR1 and CDR2 sequences are SGHRS and YFSETQ. This CDR3 spans 15 amino acids. The CDR3 protein is CASSPGQDITDTQYF. The CDR3 DNA reads as TGCGCCAGCAGCCCGGGACAGGATATCACAGATACGCAGTATTTT.

The rearrangement links TRBV7-3 to TRBJ2-5; weak D call: TRBD1 (6 bases). This CDR3 is built from 14 residues. V lost 5 bases and J lost 5, with 15 bases in between. The germline V gene has CDR1 SGHTA and CDR2 FQGTGA. CDR3 coding DNA: TGTGCCAGCAGCCGTCAGGGGCAGGGGGAGACCCAGTACTTC. Amino acids: CASSRQGQGETQYF.

The CDR3 nucleotides are TGTGCCAGCAGTTACCGGCAGGGGGCTAACACCATATATTTT. This gives the protein CASSYRQGANTIYF. The rearrangement links TRBV6-6 to TRBJ1-3, with 8 bases fitting TRBD1. Per the germline V gene, CDR1 is MNHNY and CDR2 is SVGAGI (reference sequence). The CDR3 is 14 residues long. V shed 2 bases, J shed 7 bases, and the junction held 4 bases outside the gene matches.

The chain joins TRBV9 to TRBJ1-3, with no clear D. Germline CDR1 reads SGDLS; CDR2 reads YYNGEE. The CDR3 spans 15 residues. Trimming pared 3 bases from V and 0 bases from J, leaving 10 bases between. The CDR3 DNA reads TGTGCCAGCAGCGCGCAGACTCGCTCTGGAAACACCATATATTTT. It yields the protein CASSAQTRSGNTIYF.

This sequence joins TRBV18 and TRBJ1-1; D may be TRBD1 (6 bases). V lost 6 bases and J 4 bases, leaving 18 bases between the germline ends. The CDR3 contains 15 residues. CDR1 and CDR2 from the germline V gene are KGHSH and LQKENI. The CDR3 DNA follows: TGTGCCAGCTCCCCCTGGGACACCCAGCCCACTGAAGCTTTCTTT. It codes for CASSPWDTQPTEAFF.

The gene calls are TRBV6-1 and TRBJ1-2; unclear D gene. Between the trimmed V and J ends, which lost 6 bases and 4 bases, there was a span of 12 bases. Germline V gene sequence: CDR1 MNHNS, CDR2 SASEGT. CDR3 size: 13 residues. The CDR3 sequence: CASRNQNLYGYTF. The DNA for the CDR3 is TGTGCCAGCAGGAACCAGAACCTCTATGGCTACACCTTC.

The sample holds one count of this clone. The chain couples TRBV7-9 to TRBJ1-2; perhaps TRBD1 as D (6 bases). The germline CDR1 and CDR2 sequences are SEHNR and FQNEAQ (reference sequence). Trimming removed 4 bases at V and 1 base at J, with 19 bases between. The CDR3 spans 17 residues. The CDR3 coding sequence is TGTGCCAGCAGCTCCCCCCCGACAGGCCTGTTTAACTATGGCTACACCTTC. Amino acids: CASSSPPTGLFNYGYTF.

A few counts support this clone. The chain joins TRBV6-6 to TRBJ1-1; a weak D match, TRBD1 (6 bases). Trimming pared 8 bases from V and 5 bases from J, leaving 15 bases between. The CDR3 totals 13 residues. Germline lookup yields CDR1 MNHNY and CDR2 SVGAGI (reference sequence). This CDR3 is CASHNSGATEAFF. The CDR3 DNA reads TGTGCCAGCCACAACTCAGGGGCTACTGAAGCTTTCTTT.

This clone was recorded only once. The chain employs TRBV3-1 (or the pseudogene TRBV3-2) and TRBJ2-2, with 9 bases fitting TRBD1. Germline V gene sequence: CDR1 LGHDT, CDR2 YNNKEL (reference sequence). With 4 bases clipped from V and 4 bases from J, the junction kept 16 bases outside the gene matches. The CDR3 runs 19 residues. CDR3 nucleotide sequence: TGTGCCAGCAGCCCTTTTATGTGGACAGGGGCCTCGGGCACCGGGGAGCTGTTTTTT. Translation gives CASSPFMWTGASGTGELFF.

This chain links TRBV7-2 with TRBJ1-6; D may be TRBD1 (5 bases). CDR3 length: 13 residues. V was cut by 2 bases and J by 9 bases, with 8 bases left in between. Germline V CDR1 and CDR2: SGHTA, FQGNSA. This CDR3 is CASSLQDTSPLHF. CDR3 sequence (DNA): TGTGCCAGCAGCTTACAGGACACTTCACCCCTCCACTTT.

This chain joins TRBV6-2 or TRBV6-3 and TRBJ2-7; 9 positions match TRBD1. Germline V gene sequence: CDR1 MNHEY, CDR2 SVGEGT. The CDR3 length is 15 residues. Trimming removed 5 bases from V and 3 bases from J; junction bases left unmatched: 8. The CDR3, as DNA: TGTGCCAGCAGTCGACAGGGGGAGGCCAACTACGAGCAGTACTTC. It encodes CASSRQGEANYEQYF.

This sequence joins TRBV7-8 and TRBJ1-1; 11 bases are a match to TRBD1. Germline V CDR1 and CDR2: SGHVS, FQNEAQ. The V segment lost 5 bases and the J segment 4 bases; nucleotides outside the gene matches: 6. The CDR3 is 15 amino acids. The CDR3 DNA sequence: TGTGCCAGCAGCACCAGGACAGGGGGCGGCACTGAAGCTTTCTTT. It translates to CASSTRTGGGTEAFF.

The chain carries TRBV27 and TRBJ1-5; 10 nucleotides match TRBD1. CDR3 size: 15 residues. V lost 6 bases and J lost 11; bases outside the gene matches: 13. The germline CDR1 and CDR2 sequences are MNHEY and SMNVEV (reference sequence). The DNA for the CDR3 is TGTGCCAGCAGCCCCCCCGGGACAGGGGCTGGGGCCCAGCATTTT. Protein product: CASSPPGTGAGAQHF.

The chain couples TRBV19 to TRBJ1-2, with 7 bases fitting TRBD1. With V trimmed by 2 bases and J by 7 bases, 10 bases remained unmatched. Germline V lookup: CDR1 LNHDA, CDR2 SQIVND (reference sequence). This CDR3 has 15 residues. The CDR3, as DNA: TGTGCCAGTAGTATAAACACCGGGACAGAAATTGGCTACACCTTC. Protein sequence: CASSINTGTEIGYTF. Combining the CDR3 with reference TRBV19 and TRBJ1-2 gives the whole variable domain DGGITQSPKYLFRKEGQNVTLSCEQNLNHDAMYWYRQDPGQGLRLIYYSQIVNDFQKGDIAEGYSVSREKKESFPLTVTSAQKNPTAFYLCASSINTGTEIGYTFGSGTRLTVV.

This CDR3 is CASSRGQGGFNEKLFF. For the CDR3, the DNA is TGCGCCAGCAGCCGGGGACAGGGCGGGTTTAATGAAAAACTGTTTTTT. The V and J genes are TRBV5-1 and TRBJ1-4, with TRBD1 identical over 9 bases. After removal of 4 bases from V and 4 bases from J, the junction contained 8 bases not matched to a gene. CDR3 length: 16 amino acids. Germline-derived CDR1 and CDR2 are SGHRS and YFSETQ.

V usage is TRBV5-1 and J usage is TRBJ2-1; possibly TRBD1 for D (6 bases). V was cut by 2 bases and J by 9 bases, with 18 bases left in between. There are 15 residues in the CDR3. Germline assignment: CDR1 SGHRS and CDR2 YFSETQ. The CDR3 loop is CASSLGGARYAEQFF. The CDR3 coding sequence is TGCGCCAGCAGCTTAGGGGGTGCACGTTATGCTGAGCAGTTCTTC.

The chain combines TRBV18 with TRBJ1-2; no definite D call. This CDR3 contains 14 residues. Germline-derived CDR1 and CDR2 are KGHSH and LQKENI. V lost 3 bases to trimming and J lost 8 bases, with 16 bases between them. The CDR3 region is CASSPGAMSNGYTF. DNA for the CDR3: TGTGCCAGCTCACCTGGAGCAATGTCCAACGGCTACACCTTC.

This clone was counted a single time. The chain uses TRBV2 and TRBJ2-7, with no clear D. The V gene's germline CDR1 is SNHLY and CDR2 FYNNEI. The CDR3 spans 10 residues. Trimming removed 4 bases at V and 7 bases at J, with 5 bases between. CDR3 bases: TGTGCCAGCAGTGTCAGGGAGCAGTACTTC. Translation: CASSVREQYF.

This clone was seen once. This chain links TRBV6-2 or TRBV6-3 with TRBJ2-7, with 10 bases identical to TRBD2. Per germline, CDR1 MNHEY and CDR2 SVGEGT. With V trimmed by 6 bases and J by 3 bases, 8 bases remained unmatched. The CDR3 is made up of 15 amino acids. As DNA, the CDR3 is TGTGCCAGCAGCGAAAGACTAGCGGGCTTCTACGAGCAGTACTTC. It translates to CASSERLAGFYEQYF.

The chain links TRBV18 to TRBJ1-1, with 7 bases matching TRBD1. This CDR3 has 14 amino acids. CDR1 is KGHSH, CDR2 LQKENI, per germline. The trim removed 5 bases at V and 0 bases at J, leaving 3 bases unmatched. The CDR3 reads CASSSGQMNTEAFF. The CDR3, as DNA: TGTGCCAGCTCATCGGGACAGATGAACACTGAAGCTTTCTTT.

This clone was observed once. The J gene is TRBJ2-7, the V gene TRBV4-3; 9 positions match TRBD1. Germline values: CDR1 LGHNA, CDR2 YSLEER. Germline trimming cut 5 bases from V and 2 bases from J; bases unmatched to any gene: 13. CDR3 length equals 17 residues. Written as DNA, the CDR3 is TGCGCCAGCAGCGCCACGATTCCGGGACAGGGCGCCTACGAGCAGTACTTC. Translating it yields CASSATIPGQGAYEQYF.

The CDR3 loop reads CASSLGPGQGKSGYTF. In nucleotides, the CDR3 is TGTGCCAGCAGCTTAGGCCCGGGACAGGGCAAATCTGGCTACACCTTC. The chain is built from TRBV7-8 and TRBJ1-2; TRBD1 aligns across 9 bases. The ends lost 1 base at V and 7 bases at J; junction bases unmatched: 10. Looked up from germline, CDR1 is SGHVS and CDR2 is FQNEAQ. There are 16 residues in the CDR3.

The chain carries TRBV2 and TRBJ2-5; TRBD2 agrees at 11 bases. The CDR3 has 13 residues. V was clipped by 7 bases and J by 4 bases; unmatched bases: 2. In germline, CDR1 is SNHLY, CDR2 FYNNEI. This CDR3 reads CASIGTSGETQYF. CDR3 DNA: TGTGCCAGCATCGGGACTAGCGGAGAGACCCAGTACTTC.

The chain is built from TRBV6-5 and TRBJ1-1; 7 bases align to TRBD1. Germline CDR1 and CDR2: MNHEY and SVGAGI. There are 15 residues in the CDR3. Trimming took 2 bases from V and 0 from J; bases not matched to a gene: 3. The CDR3 here is CASSYGDSLNTEAFF. For the CDR3, the DNA is TGTGCCAGCAGTTACGGGGACAGCTTGAACACTGAAGCTTTCTTT.

The rearrangement uses TRBV10-3 and TRBJ2-5; D is possibly TRBD1 (6 bases). With 2 bases removed from V and 9 bases from J, the gap between germline ends came to 10 bases. Germline CDR1 is ENHRY and CDR2 is SYGVKD. CDR3 length equals 12 residues. The CDR3, as DNA: TGTGCCATCAGTGAGCCAGGGACACCCCAGTACTTC. Its protein product is CAISEPGTPQYF.

This sequence joins TRBV7-2 and TRBJ1-2; 8 bases match TRBD1. Trimming cost V 4 bases and J 8 bases; bases outside gene matches: 3. Per the germline V gene, CDR1 is SGHTA and CDR2 is FQGNSA. The CDR3 spans 12 residues. In DNA, the CDR3 is TGTGCCAGCAGCTACAGGGGGGAAGGCTACACCTTC. Protein sequence: CASSYRGEGYTF.